This section outlines one T cell receptor beta chain sequence together with its context. Its antigen is undetermined. Generated by immunoSEQ multiplex PCR, the TCRdb table keeps only in-frame clones and is missing some. Of millions of clones in the sample, 90% to 95% were seen once. This entry is derived from a study of shared clonotypes between healthy human individuals. The germline V gene has CDR1 LNHDA and CDR2 SQIVND (reference sequence). The CDR3 extends over 14 amino acids. V lost 5 bases and J lost 4, with 9 bases in between. Study-level findings and limits: Clonotype sharing among donors was expected to depend on sequencing depth. When naive CD4 clonotypes were compared across a handful of donors, around 5% were shared.

The sequence was collected from a young man in good health. The sample consisted of naive CD4+ T cells sorted from blood. Indicated subset: CD45RA+ positively selected. The chain has TRBV19 and TRBJ1-6, with D possibly TRBD1 on 6 matching bases. CDR3 DNA: TGTGCCAGTAGTGAGGGGGTGTATAATTCACCCCTCCACTTT. This sequence encodes CASSEGVYNSPLHF.